A selection of T cell receptor beta chains follows, all from one sample in a study of OX40 agonist ivuxolimab in advanced cancers. Here immunoSEQ multiplex PCR was the method, and the copy in TCRdb shows in-frame clones only, minus some. The sample contains tens of thousands of clones, roughly 90% of which appear only once. The specimen was CD4+ or CD8+ T cells sorted from blood, collected in a trial of the OX40 agonist ivuxolimab. These receptors all stem from an adult with an advanced solid tumor such as melanoma, head and neck, liver or kidney cancer. The CDR3 runs from the conserved cysteine through the conserved F or W. Each record gives: J gene, V gene, clone size, D gene, CDR3 protein, CDR3 DNA. D genes are given only for firm matches. The size entry is marked missing in some rows and otherwise reads once, few, many or a size class.

>TRBJ2-5|TRBV30|once|NA
CAWSAHLRETQYF
TGTGCCTGGAGTGCTCATCTCAGGGAGACCCAGTACTTC
>TRBJ1-4|TRBV7-9|NA|NA
CASNRQSTNEKLFF
TGTGCCAGCAACCGACAGTCAACTAATGAAAAACTGTTTTTT
>TRBJ2-1|TRBV10-1|NA|TRBD2
CASSSLTSGGDEQFF
TGCGCCAGCAGCTCCCTGACTAGCGGGGGCGATGAGCAGTTCTTC
>TRBJ2-7|TRBV4-1|few|TRBD2
CASSSLSGGSVREQYF
TGCGCCAGCAGCTCACTCTCCGGGGGGTCAGTGAGGGAGCAGTACTTC
>TRBJ2-3|TRBV7-3|NA|TRBD2
CASSPNSGRAKSDTQYF
TGTGCCAGCAGCCCCAACAGCGGGAGGGCCAAGTCAGATACGCAGTATTTT
>TRBJ2-3|TRBV4-1|NA|NA
CASSQDGRGAWDTQYF
TGCGCCAGCAGCCAAGATGGGAGGGGGGCCTGGGATACGCAGTATTTT
>TRBJ2-5|TRBV7-6|NA|TRBD2
CASSLRTSGRETQYF
TGTGCCAGCAGCTTAAGGACTAGCGGGAGGGAGACCCAGTACTTC
>TRBJ2-3|TRBV6-5|NA|NA
CASSYGFSDTQYF
TGTGCCAGCAGTTATGGGTTTTCAGATACGCAGTATTTT
>TRBJ1-4|TRBV6-1|few|TRBD1
CASRQGIVSNEKLFF
TGTGCCAGCAGACAGGGGATAGTTTCTAATGAAAAACTGTTTTTT
>TRBJ1-3|TRBV7-8|NA|NA
CASSLAANPGNGNTIYF
TGTGCCAGCAGCTTAGCGGCGAACCCGGGTAACGGAAACACCATATATTTT
>TRBJ2-7|TRBV5-1|NA|NA
CASSLVAGSYEQYF
TGCGCCAGCAGCTTGGTGGCCGGGTCCTACGAGCAGTACTTC
>TRBJ1-2|TRBV5-1|NA|TRBD1
CASSLAPGQGYGYTF
TGCGCCAGCAGCTTGGCCCCGGGACAGGGCTATGGCTACACCTTC
>TRBJ1-1|TRBV7-2|NA|NA
CASSFHRAEAFF
TGTGCCAGCAGCTTCCACAGGGCTGAAGCTTTCTTT
>TRBJ2-2|TRBV7-9|NA|TRBD1
CASSELTGTNTGELFF
TGTGCCAGCAGCGAACTGACAGGGACGAACACCGGGGAGCTGTTTTTT
>TRBJ2-7|TRBV6-6|NA|NA
CASSPNTGTSSNEQYF
TGTGCCAGCAGTCCAAATACAGGGACCTCCTCCAACGAGCAGTACTTC
>TRBJ2-2|TRBV9|once|NA
CASSVREGARTGELFF
TGTGCCAGCAGCGTGAGGGAAGGGGCGCGAACCGGGGAGCTGTTTTTT
>TRBJ2-1|TRBV6-6|NA|TRBD2
CASSYRTSGSGNEQFF
TGTGCCAGCAGTTACAGGACTAGCGGGAGCGGGAATGAGCAGTTCTTC
>TRBJ1-1|TRBV28|NA|NA
CASSFVFEYRETEAFF
TGTGCCAGCAGTTTTGTCTTTGAGTACAGGGAAACTGAAGCTTTCTTT
>TRBJ1-3|TRBV30|NA|TRBD1
CAWSVLRDRGRNTIYF
TGTGCCTGGAGTGTACTCCGGGACAGGGGACGAAACACCATATATTTT
>TRBJ2-7|TRBV18|NA|NA
CASSPTTFSSYEQYF
TGTGCCAGCTCACCTACCACTTTCAGCTCCTACGAGCAGTACTTC
>TRBJ2-5|TRBV9|NA|NA
CASSVELNGWETQYF
TGTGCCAGCAGCGTAGAGCTTAACGGTTGGGAGACCCAGTACTTC
>TRBJ2-1|TRBV2|NA|NA
CASRGQSPVHNEQFF
TGTGCCAGCAGAGGACAGTCCCCAGTCCACAATGAGCAGTTCTTC
>TRBJ1-5|TRBV25-1|NA|TRBD1
CASRRQGYRPQHF
TGTGCCAGCAGGAGACAGGGTTATCGGCCCCAGCATTTT